This T cell receptor (beta chain) came from a study of T cell responses to AZD1222 COVID-19 vaccine. The study, taken as a whole, reports: Females outnumbered males among donors, who were mostly white British; clonal diversity was possibly underestimated.

V was clipped by 4 bases and J by 3 bases, with 10 bases between them. Germline values: CDR1 ENHRY, CDR2 SYGVKD. This CDR3 has 13 residues. Generated by immunoSEQ multiplex PCR, the TCRdb table keeps only in-frame clones and is missing some. Of tens of thousands of clones listed, 80% to 90% are singletons. On this clone: Its antigen is undetermined.

The material was peripheral blood, obtained on day 0 of AZD1222 vaccination. The TCR originated in an adult in good health. V usage is TRBV10-3 and J usage is TRBJ2-7, with D perhaps matching TRBD2 (6 bases). As DNA, the CDR3 is TGTGCCATCAGTGTCGGGACTTACTACGAGCAGTACTTC. It encodes CAISVGTYYEQYF.